This TCR beta chain was obtained from a study of Ad26.COV2.S vaccination and SARS-CoV-2 variants (dated by TCRdb to the early 2020s). Context from the whole study: Vaccine-arm donors were drawn from COV1001, a multicentre, randomized, double-blind, placebo-controlled phase I-IIa trial of Ad26.COV2.S in healthy adults. Trial participants were randomized into five groups of five: low-dose or high-dose Ad26.COV2.S given once or twice, or placebo on both occasions. Ad26.COV2.S was given intramuscularly at 5x10^10 or 1x10^11 viral particles, as a single shot or as two shots 56 days apart. A total of about 30 samples were included in the TCR-sequenced set, comprising some 20 Ad26.COV2.S vaccine recipients, 5 placebo recipients and 8 SARS-CoV-2 convalescent individuals. Investigators remained blinded to trial group allocation during experiments and outcome assessment. The specificity and breadth of SARS-CoV-2-reactive T cell receptors after Ad26.COV2.S vaccination were assessed by TCRbeta repertoire sequencing.

TCRbeta CDR3 regions were sequenced with the immunoSEQ Assay. After extraction, genomic DNA underwent amplification by bias-controlled multiplex PCR, followed by high-throughput sequencing. Per the source publication's procedure: To quantify the absolute abundance of each unique TCRbeta CDR3 region, sequences were collapsed and filtered. T cell fraction was estimated by normalizing TCRbeta template counts to usable DNA, which was measured by amplifying reference genes present in all nucleated cells. Repertoire TCRs were annotated as SARS-CoV-2-specific by exact matching of V gene, CDR3 amino acid sequence and J gene to a known reactive TCR set. The reference SARS-CoV-2 TCR set came from MIRA and was filtered for enrichment in COVID-19-positive ImmuneCODE repertoires, removing public or cross-reactive TCRs. Drawing on the MIRA antigens, annotated TCRs were analysed further at the level of specific ORF or position within ORF. Depth was the summed frequency of annotated unique rearrangements, while breadth was defined as annotated unique rearrangements over total unique productive rearrangements. Two-sided Wilcoxon rank-sum tests were used to compare TCR breadth between groups. TCRdb re-hosts the immuneACCESS table, in-frame sequences only. Its copies lack some clones; in the studies checked, an unresolved V gene accounts for under half of them, and the cause for the rest is not known. V and J calls and clone size follow that table, whereas D and trimming were derived from the DNA. The sample includes about 400,000 clones, with roughly 85% observed a single time. Nearly 7.5% of the sample lies in the top ten.

Reading the label with the study, this specimen's treatment or condition is: some 19 received Ad26.COV2.S at low or high dose, single or two shots; roughly 5 received placebo; per-sample allocation not given. For vaccine and placebo recipients, repertoires were sequenced using samples collected on day 63 after the first injection. Between 29 July and 7 August 2020, Cohort 1b enrolled about two dozen adults aged 18-55 years at one site in Boston, USA. Ad26.COV2.S was a replication-incompetent adenovirus type 26 vector expressing a prefusion-stabilized SARS-CoV-2 spike protein from the original Wuhan strain. The investigation overall reported the following: Vaccine and placebo recipients had similar non-spike TCR breadth, a finding consistent with the vaccine containing only spike. The study lacked the statistical power to compare responses across vaccine doses or regimens. Higher spike-specific TCR breadth was observed in Ad26.COV2.S recipients than in placebo recipients (P = 0.0014). It was noted by the authors that total T cell responses may have been underestimated by the TCR breadth and depth analyses. After vaccination, spike-specific CD8+ and CD4+ T cell responses were reported to show substantial breadth.

A note on this clone: Its antigen is not yet known. No much larger clone exists at a distance of one base, and base qualities are not known.

V is cut by 6 bases and J by 8 bases, and the space between the germline ends is 17 bases. Via the germline V gene, CDR1 is SGHRS and CDR2 YFSETQ. Measured from the cysteine to the phenylalanine, the CDR3 is 14 residues long. Just CDR3 DNA is preserved here, 42 bases in frame from base 1. This specimen was peripheral blood, taken in a trial of Ad26.COV2.S vaccine versus placebo. This clonotype originated in a person aged 18-60 years who received the Ad26.COV2.S COVID-19 vaccine or a placebo. The chain couples TRBV5-1 to TRBJ1-4, with the D gene uncertain. CDR3 loop: CASNLQGGYEKLFF. The nucleotide sequence is TGCGCCAGCAACCTCCAAGGAGGATACGAAAAACTGTTTTTT.